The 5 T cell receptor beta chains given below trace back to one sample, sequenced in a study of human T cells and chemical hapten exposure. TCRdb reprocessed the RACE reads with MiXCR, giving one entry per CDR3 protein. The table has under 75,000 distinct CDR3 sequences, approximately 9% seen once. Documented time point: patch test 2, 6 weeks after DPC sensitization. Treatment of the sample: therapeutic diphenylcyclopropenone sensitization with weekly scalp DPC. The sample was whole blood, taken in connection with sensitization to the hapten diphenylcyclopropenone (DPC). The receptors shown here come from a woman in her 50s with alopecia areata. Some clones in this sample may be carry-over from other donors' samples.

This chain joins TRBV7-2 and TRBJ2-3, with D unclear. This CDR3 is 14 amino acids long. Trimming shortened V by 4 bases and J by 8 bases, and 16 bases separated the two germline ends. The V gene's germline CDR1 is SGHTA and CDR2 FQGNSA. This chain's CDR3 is CASSSIGRTGTQYF. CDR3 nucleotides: TGTGCCAGCAGCTCCATCGGCCGCACGGGTACGCAGTATTTT.

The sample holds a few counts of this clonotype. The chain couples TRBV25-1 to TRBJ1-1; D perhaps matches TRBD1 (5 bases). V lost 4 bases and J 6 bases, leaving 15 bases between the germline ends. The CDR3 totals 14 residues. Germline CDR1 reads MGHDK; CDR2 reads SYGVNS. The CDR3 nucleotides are TGTGCCAGCAGTGCCCTAATCGGGGGGGCTGAAGCTTTCTTT. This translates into CASSALIGGAEAFF.

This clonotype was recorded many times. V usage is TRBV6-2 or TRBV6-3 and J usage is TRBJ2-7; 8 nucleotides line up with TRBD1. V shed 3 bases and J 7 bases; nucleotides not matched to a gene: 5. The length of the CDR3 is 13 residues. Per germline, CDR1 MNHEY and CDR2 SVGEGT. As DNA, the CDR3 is TGTGCCAGCAGTTATCAGGGGGCGCAAGAGCAGTACTTC. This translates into CASSYQGAQEQYF.

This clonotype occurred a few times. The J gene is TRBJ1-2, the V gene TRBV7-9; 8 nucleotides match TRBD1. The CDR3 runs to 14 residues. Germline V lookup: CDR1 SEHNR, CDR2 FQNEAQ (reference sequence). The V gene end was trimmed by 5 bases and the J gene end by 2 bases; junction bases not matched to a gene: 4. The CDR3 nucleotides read TGTGCCAGCAGCACTGGACAGGGCAACTATGGCTACACCTTC. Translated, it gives CASSTGQGNYGYTF. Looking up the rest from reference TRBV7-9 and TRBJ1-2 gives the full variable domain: DTGVSQNPRHKITKRGQNVTFRCDPISEHNRLYWYRQTLGQGPEFLTYFQNEAQLEKSRLLSDRFSAERPKGSFSTLEIQRTEQGDSAMYLCASSTGQGNYGYTFGSGTRLTVV.

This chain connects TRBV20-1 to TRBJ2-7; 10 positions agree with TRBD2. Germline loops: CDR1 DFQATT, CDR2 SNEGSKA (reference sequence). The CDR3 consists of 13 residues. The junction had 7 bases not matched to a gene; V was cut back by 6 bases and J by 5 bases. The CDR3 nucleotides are TGCAGTGCCCGGACTAGCGGTATCCACGAGCAGTACTTC. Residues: CSARTSGIHEQYF.